Included here is one T cell receptor (beta chain) sequence, with context. Its antigen is as yet unknown. This entry belongs to a study of T cell responses to AZD1222 COVID-19 vaccine. Regarding the study as a whole: Clonal diversity was possibly underestimated; the donors were predominantly white British and more often female.

Generated by immunoSEQ multiplex PCR, the TCRdb table keeps only in-frame clones and is missing some. This sample has around 70,000 clones, with about 85% found just once. Germline V CDR1 and CDR2: SGHRS, YFSETQ. The length of the CDR3 is 14 residues. The V end lost 6 bases, the J end lost 4 bases, and 11 bases lay between the germline ends. The rearrangement links TRBV5-1 to TRBJ1-6; D remains ambiguous. The receptor's source is an adult in good health. The source material was peripheral blood, sampled on day 0 of AZD1222 vaccination. In DNA, the CDR3 is TGCGCCAGCAATATCGGACCGTATAATTCACCCCTCCACTTT. Its protein product is CASNIGPYNSPLHF. The full variable domain, its missing parts supplied by reference TRBV5-1 and TRBJ1-6, is KAGVTQTPRYLIKTRGQQVTLSCSPISGHRSVSWYQQTPGQGLQFLFEYFSETQRNKGNFPGRFSGRQFSNSRSEMNVSTLELGDSALYLCASNIGPYNSPLHFGNGTRLTVT.